The clone carrying this TCR beta chain was detected only a few times. Its specificity is unknown. This CDR3 spans 18 amino acids. Germline CDR1 SGHVS, CDR2 FQNEAQ. The V end lost 5 bases, the J end lost 0 bases, and 21 bases lay between the germline ends. The sample is drawn from a study of CD8 T cells in ankylosing spondylitis. Study results and caveats: Prior literature has documented some motif variants in synovial fluid and blood from reactive arthritis. There was a TCR beta motif, made of eight highly homologous variants, that appeared characteristic of ankylosing spondylitis blood. Disease-linked clones reportedly concentrated significantly in matched ankylosing spondylitis synovial fluid.

Scientists made TCR beta libraries using quantitative 5'-RACE with molecular barcodes. MiXCR, run by TCRdb on the 5' RACE reads, gives a single entry per CDR3 protein. Of 250,000 to 350,000 distinct CDR3 sequences listed, 20% are singletons. The specimen sequenced was blood, either unsorted or a sorted T cell fraction (not recorded which). The chain links TRBV7-8 to TRBJ2-3, with D perhaps TRBD1 or TRBD2 (5 bases each). This TCR derives from a male donor with ankylosing spondylitis or in good health (not recorded which). CDR3 coding DNA: TGTGCCAGCAGCCCCCACTCCGGGGCCCATTCTAGCACAGATACGCAGTATTTT. This translates into CASSPHSGAHSSTDTQYF.